This TCR beta chain is from a study of low-dose radiotherapy and immunotherapy resistance in tumors. The CDR3 loop spans 15 amino acids. The V gene end was trimmed by 8 bases and the J gene end by 5 bases; junction bases not matched to a gene: 12. The germline gives CDR1 MNHNS, CDR2 SASEGT. This clonotype has a handful of counts. With TRAV- and TRBV-specific primers, first-strand cDNA was made, covering the alpha and beta chains. With a V-primer adapter and a constant-region primer, TCRs were amplified for approximately 19 PCR cycles. MiXCR, applied by TCRdb to the reads, yields one record per CDR3 protein. The table has about 10,000 distinct CDR3 sequences, 35% to 50% seen once.

The receptor's source is a human donor with advanced metastatic prostate, ovarian, gallbladder or colorectal cancer (not recorded which). This table probably holds off-target reads from a library built for another chain. This rearrangement joins TRBV6-1 to TRBJ2-5; TRBD2 agrees at 9 bases. The CDR3 DNA follows: TGTGCCAGCGATGGTAGCGGGGGCCGTGGGGAGACCCAGTACTTC. Amino acid sequence: CASDGSGGRGETQYF.